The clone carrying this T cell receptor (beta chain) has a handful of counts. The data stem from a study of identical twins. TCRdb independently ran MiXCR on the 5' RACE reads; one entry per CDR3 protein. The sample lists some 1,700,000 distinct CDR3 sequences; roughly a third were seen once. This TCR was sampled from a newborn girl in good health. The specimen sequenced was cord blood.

The CDR3, as DNA: TGTGCCAGTAGTTATCCCCGGTTTAATGAGCAGTTCTTC. Its translation is CASSYPRFNEQFF. V gene TRBV19 combines with J gene TRBJ2-1; D remains unclear. Trimming stripped 5 bases from V and 7 bases from J, with 12 bases between. CDR3 size: 13 residues. Germline V gene sequence: CDR1 LNHDA, CDR2 SQIVND (reference sequence).